This T cell receptor beta chain came from a study of blood T cell repertoires in COVID-19. Clones were read by immunoSEQ multiplex PCR, and TCRdb kept only the in-frame ones, dropping some. The profile shows about 160,000 clones, 85% of them singletons. The CDR3 is made up of 15 amino acids. V lost 6 bases and J 8 bases, leaving 20 bases between the germline ends. Germline V gene lookup returns CDR1 SEHNR and CDR2 FQNEAQ (reference sequence). The sample taken for sequencing was peripheral blood. This chain uses TRBV7-9 with TRBJ2-4, with a possible D match to TRBD2 (6 bases). The sequence was obtained from a human donor with acute or convalescent COVID-19. The donor label of this sample is uncertain. CDR3 amino acids: CASSPTGGVGDIQYF. DNA for the CDR3: TGTGCCAGCAGTCCGACCGGCGGGGTTGGGGACATTCAGTACTTC.